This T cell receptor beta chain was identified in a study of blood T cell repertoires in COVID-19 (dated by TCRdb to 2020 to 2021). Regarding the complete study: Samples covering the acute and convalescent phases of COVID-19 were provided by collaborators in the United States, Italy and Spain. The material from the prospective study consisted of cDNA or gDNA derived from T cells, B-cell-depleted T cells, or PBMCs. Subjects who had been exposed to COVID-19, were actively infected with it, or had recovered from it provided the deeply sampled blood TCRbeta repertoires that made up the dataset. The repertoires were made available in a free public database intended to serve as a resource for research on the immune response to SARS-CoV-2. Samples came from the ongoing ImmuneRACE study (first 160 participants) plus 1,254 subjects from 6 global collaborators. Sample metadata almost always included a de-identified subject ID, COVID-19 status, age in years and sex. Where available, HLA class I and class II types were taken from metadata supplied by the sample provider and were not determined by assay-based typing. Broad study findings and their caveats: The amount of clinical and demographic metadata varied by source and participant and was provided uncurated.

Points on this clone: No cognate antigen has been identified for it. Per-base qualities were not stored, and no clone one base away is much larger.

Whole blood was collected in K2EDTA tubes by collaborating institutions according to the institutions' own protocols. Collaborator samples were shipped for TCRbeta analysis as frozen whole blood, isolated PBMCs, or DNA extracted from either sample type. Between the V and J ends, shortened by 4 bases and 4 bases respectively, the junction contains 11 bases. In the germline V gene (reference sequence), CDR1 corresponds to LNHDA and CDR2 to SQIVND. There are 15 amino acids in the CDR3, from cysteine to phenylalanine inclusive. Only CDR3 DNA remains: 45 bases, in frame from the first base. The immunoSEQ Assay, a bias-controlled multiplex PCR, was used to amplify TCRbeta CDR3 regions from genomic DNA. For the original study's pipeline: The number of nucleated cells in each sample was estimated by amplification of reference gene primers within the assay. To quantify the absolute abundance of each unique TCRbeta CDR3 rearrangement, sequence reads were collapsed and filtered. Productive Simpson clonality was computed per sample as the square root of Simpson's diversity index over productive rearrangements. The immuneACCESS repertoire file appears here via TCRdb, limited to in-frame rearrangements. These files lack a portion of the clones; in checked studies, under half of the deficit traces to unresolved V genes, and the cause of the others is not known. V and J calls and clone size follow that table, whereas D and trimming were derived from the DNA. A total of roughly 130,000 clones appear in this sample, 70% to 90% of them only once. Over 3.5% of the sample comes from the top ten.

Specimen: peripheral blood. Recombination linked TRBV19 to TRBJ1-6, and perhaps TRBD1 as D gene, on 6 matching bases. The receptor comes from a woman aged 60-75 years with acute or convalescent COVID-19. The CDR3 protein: CASSNIGGYNSPLHF. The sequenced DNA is TGTGCCAGTAGTAACATAGGGGGATATAATTCACCCCTCCACTTT.